A selection of T cell receptor beta chains follows, all from one sample in a study of cytomegalovirus exposure and HLA in healthy donors. Produced via immunoSEQ multiplex PCR; TCRdb's table is partial and in-frame only. The sample yields around 80,000 clones, less than 80% seen once. What was sequenced was PBMCs. The receptors shown here come from a man in his forties or fifties in good health and CMV-seropositive. CDR3s include the opening cysteine and the closing phenylalanine or tryptophan. A D gene is named only where the DNA matches it firmly. A clone size is listed for some rows: how often the clone was seen (once, few, many), or a class if it is expanded.

D | size | J | V | DNA | CDR3
- | - | TRBJ2-3 | TRBV2 | TGTGCCAGCAGAACCTCCCGGGACATTAGAGATACGCAGTATTTT | CASRTSRDIRDTQYF
- | - | TRBJ1-1 | TRBV28 | TGTGCCAGCGGAAAGTGGGGGAGGGCGAACACTGAAGCTTTCTTT | CASGKWGRANTEAFF
TRBD1 | - | TRBJ2-1 | TRBV7-9 | TGTGCCAGCAGCCACCGGGACAGGTACAATGAGCAGTTCTTC | CASSHRDRYNEQFF
- | - | TRBJ1-4 | TRBV5-6 | TGTGCCAGCAGCCTTAGGACGACGGGGGAAAAACTGTTTTTT | CASSLRTTGEKLFF
TRBD2 | - | TRBJ2-7 | TRBV5-6 | TGTGCCAGCAGCTTGAGGCGACTAGCGGGGGACTCCTACGAGCAGTACTTC | CASSLRRLAGDSYEQYF
- | - | TRBJ2-3 | TRBV7-2 | TGTGCCAGCAGCCCCGGAGGGCGCACAGATACGCAGTATTTT | CASSPGGRTDTQYF
TRBD1 | - | TRBJ1-1 | TRBV6-1 | TGTGCCAGCAGTGAAGGCACAGGGGGCAATCCTCGGACTGAAGCTTTCTTT | CASSEGTGGNPRTEAFF
TRBD1 | - | TRBJ1-2 | TRBV9 | TGTGCCAGCAGCGTAGCAGCAGGGGGCGCCTATGGCTACACCTTC | CASSVAAGGAYGYTF
TRBD2 | - | TRBJ2-1 | TRBV7-6 | TGTGCCAGCAGCTTACTGGCGGGAGGGGACTACAATGAGCAGTTCTTC | CASSLLAGGDYNEQFF
TRBD1 | - | TRBJ2-1 | TRBV5-1 | TGCGCCAGCAGCTCCGATCAGGGGGCCCTCCCCAAGTACAATGAGCAGTTCTTC | CASSSDQGALPKYNEQFF
TRBD2 | - | TRBJ2-7 | TRBV14 | TGTGCCAGCAGCCCGCCGAGCGGGAGGGAATACGAGCAGTACTTC | CASSPPSGREYEQYF
TRBD2 | - | TRBJ2-1 | TRBV13 | TGTGCCAGCAGCGAGGGACTAGCGGGGGGAAATGAGCAGTTCTTC | CASSEGLAGGNEQFF
TRBD1 | - | TRBJ1-5 | TRBV7-6 | TGTGCCAGCAGCCTCGGACAGGGGGCTGGCCAGCCCCAGCATTTT | CASSLGQGAGQPQHF
- | - | TRBJ2-5 | TRBV6-5 | TGTGCCAGCAGTTCCTCTCCAGGGCTGTACCAAGAGACCCAGTACTTC | CASSSSPGLYQETQYF
- | - | TRBJ2-1 | TRBV2 | TGTGCCAGCAGTGAAGCGGGGGCCGCGCAGTTCTTC | CASSEAGAAQFF
TRBD2 | - | TRBJ2-3 | TRBV7-6 | TGTGCCAGCAGCCCCAGCGGGAGGGCCGCGGGCACAGATACGCAGTATTTT | CASSPSGRAAGTDTQYF
- | - | TRBJ1-3 | TRBV5-6 | TGTGCCAGCAGCTTGGCCGGGGGAAACACCATATATTTT | CASSLAGGNTIYF
- | - | TRBJ2-2 | TRBV6-5 | TGTGCCAGCCTAGGACAGACGAACACCGGGGAGCTGTTTTTT | CASLGQTNTGELFF
- | - | TRBJ1-1 | TRBV19 | TGTGCCAGTAGTGACAGGCAGAACACTGAAGCTTTCTTT | CASSDRQNTEAFF
TRBD2 | - | TRBJ2-1 | TRBV19 | TGTGCCAGTAGTATAGGGGGCGGGGGGGCCCCTGAGCAGTTCTTC | CASSIGGGGAPEQFF
- | - | TRBJ1-1 | TRBV30 | TGTGCCTGGACAGGGCCCTTGAGGACTGAAGCTTTCTTT | CAWTGPLRTEAFF
- | - | TRBJ2-1 | TRBV19 | TGTGCCAGTAAAAGAGGGGGAAGCTCCTACAATGAGCAGTTCTTC | CASKRGGSSYNEQFF
TRBD2 | - | TRBJ2-3 | TRBV6-4 | TGTGCCAGCAGTGAAGGCGGGGGGGGCACAGATACGCAGTATTTT | CASSEGGGGTDTQYF
- | - | TRBJ2-4 | TRBV28 | TGTGCCAGCAGAGGGGGGGTGGCCAAAAACATTCAGTACTTC | CASRGGVAKNIQYF
- | few | TRBJ2-3 | TRBV28 | TGTGCCAGCAGTTTAATCTCCACAGATACGCAGTATTTT | CASSLISTDTQYF
TRBD1 | few | TRBJ1-6 | TRBV7-2 | TGTGCCAGCAGCAGGGGCAGGGGGCGTAGAACCGAGAATAATTCACCCCTCCACTTT | CASSRGRGRRTENNSPLHF
TRBD1 | - | TRBJ2-1 | TRBV11-1 | TGTGCCAGCAGCTTATCGGGACAGGGGACGAATGAGCAGTTCTTC | CASSLSGQGTNEQFF
- | - | TRBJ2-1 | TRBV7-2 | TGTGCCAGCAGCTTAGATAGCGGATCCTACAATGAGCAGTTCTTC | CASSLDSGSYNEQFF
TRBD1 | - | TRBJ2-1 | TRBV5-6 | TGTGCCAGCAGCCACTTAGGGGACAGGGAATACAATGAGCAGTTCTTC | CASSHLGDREYNEQFF
- | - | TRBJ2-2 | TRBV5-8 | TGTGCCAGCAGCCGGCGGGGCGCGAACACCGGGGAGCTGTTTTTT | CASSRRGANTGELFF
- | - | TRBJ2-1 | TRBV7-8 | TGTGCCAGCAGCCATGGGGGGAGCTCCTACAATGAGCAGTTCTTC | CASSHGGSSYNEQFF
- | - | TRBJ2-7 | TRBV4-1 | TGCGCCAGCAGCCAGGGGGGTGGGACGACTCCCTACGAGCAGTACTTC | CASSQGGGTTPYEQYF
- | - | TRBJ1-2 | TRBV11-2 | TGTGCCAGCAGCTTAGGCGGCGGTGTCACCTTC | CASSLGGGVTF
- | - | TRBJ2-7 | TRBV7-2 | TGTGCCAGCAGCGCCGCCGGGGCAGGGGGGTACGAGCAGTACTTC | CASSAAGAGGYEQYF
- | few | TRBJ1-2 | TRBV28 | TGTGCCAGCAGTTTATGGGCAGGGGATGGCTACACCTTC | CASSLWAGDGYTF
- | few | TRBJ2-4 | TRBV30 | TGTGCCTGGAGTGTCCAGGGGGGAGTAAACATTCAGTACTTC | CAWSVQGGVNIQYF
TRBD2 | few | TRBJ2-2 | TRBV28 | TGTGCCAGCACCAGCGGGGGCGGGGGGGCTTTCCGGGAGCTGTTTTTT | CASTSGGGGAFRELFF
TRBD1 | - | TRBJ2-2 | TRBV6-6 | TGTGCCAGCAGTTGGGGGGACAGGGACGCCGGGGAGCTGTTTTTT | CASSWGDRDAGELFF
- | - | TRBJ1-1 | TRBV9 | TGTGCCAGCAGCGTATGGGAAGGGGCCGAGGCTTTCTTT | CASSVWEGAEAFF
TRBD1 | - | TRBJ2-5 | TRBV5-4 | TGTGCCAGCAGCCCTGACAGGGTCGAGACCCAGTACTTC | CASSPDRVETQYF
TRBD2 | - | TRBJ2-1 | TRBV15 | TGTGCCACCAGTCTCCAGACTAGCGGGGGCAATGAGCAGTTCTTC | CATSLQTSGGNEQFF
- | - | TRBJ2-1 | TRBV5-6 | TGTGCCAGCATCTCTTCAGGGAAGGACTACTACAATGAGCAGTTCTTC | CASISSGKDYYNEQFF
TRBD1 | - | TRBJ2-5 | TRBV19 | TGTGCCAGTAGGACAGGGGGAGAAGAGACCCAGTACTTC | CASRTGGEETQYF
TRBD1 | - | TRBJ1-1 | TRBV7-3 | TGTGCCAGCAGCTTTCGGGACAGGGGCGCGAGTTTTAACACTGAAGCTTTCTTT | CASSFRDRGASFNTEAFF
- | - | TRBJ2-5 | TRBV15 | TGTGCCACCAGCAGAGATTCGGAGACCCAGTACTTC | CATSRDSETQYF
TRBD2 | - | TRBJ2-3 | TRBV7-9 | TGTGCCAGCAGCCCGCGGGGGGGGGACCCAGATACGCAGTATTTT | CASSPRGGDPDTQYF
- | - | TRBJ2-2 | TRBV9 | TGTGCCAGCAGCGATCCCAGGAACACCGGGGAGCTGTTTTTT | CASSDPRNTGELFF
TRBD1 | - | TRBJ2-6 | TRBV5-6 | TGTGCCGGCGGGACAGGATCAGCAGGGGCCAACGTCCTGACTTTC | CAGGTGSAGANVLTF
TRBD1 | - | TRBJ2-7 | TRBV6-1 | TGTGCCAGCAGTGAGGGGCCGGGACAGTACGAGCAGTACTTC | CASSEGPGQYEQYF
- | once | TRBJ1-4 | TRBV7-9 | TGTGCCAGCAGCTTAGCGCCAGCAGGGGAAGGGGAAAAACTGTTTTTT | CASSLAPAGEGEKLFF